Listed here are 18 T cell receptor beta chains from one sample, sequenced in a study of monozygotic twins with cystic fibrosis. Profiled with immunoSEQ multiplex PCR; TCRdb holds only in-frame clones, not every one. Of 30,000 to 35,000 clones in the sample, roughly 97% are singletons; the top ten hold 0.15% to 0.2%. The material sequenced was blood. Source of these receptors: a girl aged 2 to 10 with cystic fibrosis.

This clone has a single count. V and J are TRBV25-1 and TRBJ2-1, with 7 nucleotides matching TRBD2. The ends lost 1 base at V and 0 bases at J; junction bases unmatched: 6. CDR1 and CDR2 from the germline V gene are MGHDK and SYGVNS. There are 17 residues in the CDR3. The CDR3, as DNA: TGTGCCAGCAGTGAATTGGGGCGGACTAGCTCCTACAATGAGCAGTTCTTC. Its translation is CASSELGRTSSYNEQFF.

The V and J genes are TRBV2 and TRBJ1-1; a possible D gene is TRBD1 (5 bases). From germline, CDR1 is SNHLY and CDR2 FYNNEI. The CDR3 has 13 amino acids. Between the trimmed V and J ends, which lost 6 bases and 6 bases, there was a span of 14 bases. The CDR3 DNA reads TGTGCCAGCAGCTGGGCTCCGGGGGCTGAAGCTTTCTTT. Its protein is CASSWAPGAEAFF.

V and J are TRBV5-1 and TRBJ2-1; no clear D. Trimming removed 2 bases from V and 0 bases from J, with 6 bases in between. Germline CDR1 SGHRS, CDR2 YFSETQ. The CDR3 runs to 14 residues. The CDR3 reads CASSFGSSYNEQFF. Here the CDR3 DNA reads TGCGCCAGCAGCTTTGGTAGCTCCTACAATGAGCAGTTCTTC.

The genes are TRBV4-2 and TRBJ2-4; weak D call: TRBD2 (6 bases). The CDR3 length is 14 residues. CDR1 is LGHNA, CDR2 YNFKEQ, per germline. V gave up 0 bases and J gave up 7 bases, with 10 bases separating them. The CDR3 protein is CASSQDPSVNIQYF. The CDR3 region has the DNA TGTGCCAGCAGCCAAGATCCTAGCGTGAACATTCAGTACTTC.

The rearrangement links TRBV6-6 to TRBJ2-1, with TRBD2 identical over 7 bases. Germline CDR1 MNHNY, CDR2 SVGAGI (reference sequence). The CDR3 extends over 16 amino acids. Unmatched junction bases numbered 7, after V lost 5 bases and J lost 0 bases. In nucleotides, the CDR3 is TGTGCCAGCAGTCCCGCGGGGAGGGCCTCCTACAATGAGCAGTTCTTC. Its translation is CASSPAGRASYNEQFF.

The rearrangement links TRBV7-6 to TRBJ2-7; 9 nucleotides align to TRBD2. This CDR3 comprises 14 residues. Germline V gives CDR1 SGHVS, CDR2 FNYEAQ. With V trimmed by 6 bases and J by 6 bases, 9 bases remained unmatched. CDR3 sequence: CASSPPGTSFEQYF. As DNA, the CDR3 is TGTGCCAGCAGTCCTCCCGGGACTAGCTTCGAGCAGTACTTC. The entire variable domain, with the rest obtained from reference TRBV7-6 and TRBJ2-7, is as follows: GAGVSQSPRYKVTKRGQDVALRCDPISGHVSLYWYRQALGQGPEFLTYFNYEAQQDKSGLPNDRFSAERPEGSISTLTIQRTEQRDSAMYRCASSPPGTSFEQYFGPGTRLTVT.

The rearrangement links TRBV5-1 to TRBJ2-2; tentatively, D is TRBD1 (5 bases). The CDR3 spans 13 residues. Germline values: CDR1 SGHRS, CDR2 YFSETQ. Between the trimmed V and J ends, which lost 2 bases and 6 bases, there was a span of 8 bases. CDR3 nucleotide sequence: TGCGCCAGCAGCTTCACAGGAGCCGGGGAGCTGTTTTTT. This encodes CASSFTGAGELFF.

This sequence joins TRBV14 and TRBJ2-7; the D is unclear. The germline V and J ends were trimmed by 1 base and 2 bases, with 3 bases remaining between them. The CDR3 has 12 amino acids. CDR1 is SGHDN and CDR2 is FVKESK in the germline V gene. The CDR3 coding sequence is TGTGCCAGCAGCCAAGCCCCCTACGAGCAGTACTTC. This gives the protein CASSQAPYEQYF.

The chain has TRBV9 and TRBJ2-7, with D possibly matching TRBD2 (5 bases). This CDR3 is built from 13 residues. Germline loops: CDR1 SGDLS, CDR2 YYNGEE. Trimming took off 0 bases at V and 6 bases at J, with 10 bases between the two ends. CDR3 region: CASSVGYGGEQYF. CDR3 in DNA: TGTGCCAGCAGCGTAGGGTATGGAGGCGAGCAGTACTTC.

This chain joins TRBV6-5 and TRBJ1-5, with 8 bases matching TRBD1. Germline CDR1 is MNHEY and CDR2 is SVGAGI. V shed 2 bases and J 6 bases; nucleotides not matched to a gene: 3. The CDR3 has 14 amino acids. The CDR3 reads CASSYDRGGQPQHF. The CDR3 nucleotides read TGTGCCAGCAGTTACGACAGGGGAGGTCAGCCCCAGCATTTT.

The CDR3 bases are TGCGCCAGCAGCCCCGGGGATATCTACGAGCAGTACTTC. Translating gives CASSPGDIYEQYF. This chain uses TRBV5-1 with TRBJ2-7; a possible D gene is TRBD2 (5 bases). CDR3 size: 13 residues. Germline loops: CDR1 SGHRS, CDR2 YFSETQ. Deletions cut 4 bases from V and 3 bases from J, with 11 bases between.

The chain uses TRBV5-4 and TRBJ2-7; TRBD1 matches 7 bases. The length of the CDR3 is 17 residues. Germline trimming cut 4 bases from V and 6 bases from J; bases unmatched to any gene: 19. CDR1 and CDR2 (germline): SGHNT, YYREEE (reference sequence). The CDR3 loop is CASSPNVAYRGQSEQYF. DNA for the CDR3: TGTGCCAGCAGCCCAAATGTCGCGTACAGGGGACAGTCCGAGCAGTACTTC.

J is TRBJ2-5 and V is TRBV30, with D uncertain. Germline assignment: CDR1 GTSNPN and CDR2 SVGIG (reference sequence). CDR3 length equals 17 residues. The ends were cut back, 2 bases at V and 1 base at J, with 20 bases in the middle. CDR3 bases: TGTGCCTGGAGTTTTCTCGGCAGTGGATACTTCCAAGAGACCCAGTACTTC. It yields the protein CAWSFLGSGYFQETQYF.

The CDR3 region is CASSRTGAYEQYF. CDR3 nucleotide sequence: TGTGCCAGCAGTCGAACAGGGGCCTACGAGCAGTACTTC. The genes are TRBV7-4 and TRBJ2-7; 7 bases agree with TRBD1. Germline V gene data show CDR1 as SGHVT and CDR2 as SQSDAQ. With V trimmed by 6 bases and J by 2 bases, 4 bases remained unmatched. The CDR3 is made up of 13 amino acids.

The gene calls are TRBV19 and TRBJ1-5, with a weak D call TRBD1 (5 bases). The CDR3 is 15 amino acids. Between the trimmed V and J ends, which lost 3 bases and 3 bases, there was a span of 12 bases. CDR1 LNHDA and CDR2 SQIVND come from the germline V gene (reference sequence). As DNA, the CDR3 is TGTGCCAGTAGTATTACAGGAGGGAACAATCAGCCCCAGCATTTT. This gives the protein CASSITGGNNQPQHF.

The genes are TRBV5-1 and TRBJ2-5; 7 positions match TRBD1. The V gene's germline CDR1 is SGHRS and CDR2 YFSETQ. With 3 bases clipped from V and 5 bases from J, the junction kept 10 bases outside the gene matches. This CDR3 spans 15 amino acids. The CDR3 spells CASSSDIGGVETQYF. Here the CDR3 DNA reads TGCGCCAGCAGCTCCGATATAGGGGGCGTCGAGACCCAGTACTTC.

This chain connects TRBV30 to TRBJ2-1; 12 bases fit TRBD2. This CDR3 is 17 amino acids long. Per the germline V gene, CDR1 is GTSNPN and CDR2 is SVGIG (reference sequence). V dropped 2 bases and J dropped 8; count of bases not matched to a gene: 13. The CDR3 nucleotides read TGTGCCTGGAGTAATCCGAGACTAGCGGGAGTTAAGGATGAGCAGTTCTTC. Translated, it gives CAWSNPRLAGVKDEQFF.

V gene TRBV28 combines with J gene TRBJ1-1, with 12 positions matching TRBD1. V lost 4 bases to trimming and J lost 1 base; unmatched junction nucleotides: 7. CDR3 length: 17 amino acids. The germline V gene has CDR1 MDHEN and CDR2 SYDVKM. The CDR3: CASSSPGQGARNTEAFF. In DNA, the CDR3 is TGTGCCAGCAGTTCACCGGGACAGGGGGCTAGGAACACTGAAGCTTTCTTT.